The source of this TCR beta chain is a study of blood T cell repertoires in COVID-19. Study-wide context: Researchers got acute and convalescent COVID-19 samples from the United States, Italy and Spain. PBMCs, B-cell-depleted T cells, or T cells provided the cDNA or gDNA that made up the material.

V was clipped by 3 bases and J by 5 bases; unmatched bases: 10. Germline V gene data show CDR1 as SQVTM and CDR2 as ANQGSEA. CDR3 length equals 15 residues. Original processing notes: For nucleated cells, counts were estimated from reference gene primer amplification. The repertoire was sequenced with immunoSEQ multiplex PCR; TCRdb's copy has only in-frame clones and lacks some. The V and J calls and clone size are taken from that table; D and trimming were inferred from the DNA. The repertoire holds approximately 150,000 clones, with 80% to 90% as singletons. The chain combines TRBV29-1 with TRBJ1-2, with TRBD1 matching 9 bases. The receptor's source is an elderly man with acute or convalescent COVID-19. Sequencing was carried out using peripheral blood. The DNA of the CDR3 is TGCAGCGTTGAGGACAGGGGAAGCGTATCTTATGGCTACACCTTC. Translating gives CSVEDRGSVSYGYTF.